This record concerns one T cell receptor beta chain sequence. Its antigen is unidentified. Method: immunoSEQ multiplex PCR; TCRdb's copy keeps in-frame clones and lacks some. The data show roughly 190,000 clones, 80% to 95% seen once. The data stem from a study of T cell responses to AZD1222 COVID-19 vaccine. With 1 base removed from V and 11 bases from J, the gap between germline ends came to 14 bases. The CDR3 has 13 residues. Germline V CDR1 and CDR2: SGHAT, FQNNGV. Whole-study results and caveats: The breadth and depth of Spike-specific TCRs increased once two AZD1222 doses had been given. Clonal diversity may have been underestimated in mostly white British donors. In all cases, repertoires were sampled only after the peak T cell response.

Sample: peripheral blood, taken on day 0 of AZD1222 vaccination. The rearrangement uses TRBV11-2 and TRBJ1-1; D is ambiguous. The TCR comes from an adult in good health. The CDR3 DNA follows: TGTGCCAGCAGCTTAGTAGCGGCAGGAGGGGCTTTCTTT. Encoded protein: CASSLVAAGGAFF.